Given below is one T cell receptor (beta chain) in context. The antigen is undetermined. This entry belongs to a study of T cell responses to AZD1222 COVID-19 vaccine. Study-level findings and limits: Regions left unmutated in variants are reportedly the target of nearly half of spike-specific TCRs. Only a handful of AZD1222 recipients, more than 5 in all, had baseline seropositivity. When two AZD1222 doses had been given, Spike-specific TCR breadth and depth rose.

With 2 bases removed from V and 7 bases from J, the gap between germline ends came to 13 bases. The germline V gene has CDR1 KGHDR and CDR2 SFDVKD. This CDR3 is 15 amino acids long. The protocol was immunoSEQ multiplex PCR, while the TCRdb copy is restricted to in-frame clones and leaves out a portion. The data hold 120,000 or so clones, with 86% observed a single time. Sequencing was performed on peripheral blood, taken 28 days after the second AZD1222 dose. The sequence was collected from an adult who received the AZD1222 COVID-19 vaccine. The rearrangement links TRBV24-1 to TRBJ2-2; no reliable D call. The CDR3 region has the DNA TGTGCCACCAGTGATTCAGTGGGTGGTTACGGGGAGCTGTTTTTT. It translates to CATSDSVGGYGELFF.